One sample yielded the 20 T cell receptor beta chains listed below, sequenced in a study of PD-1 blockade in classical Hodgkin lymphoma. As to time point: newly diagnosed, previously untreated cHL patient sample. Magnetic depletion of unwanted cells isolated CD4+ T cells from thawed PBMCs. The protocol was immunoSEQ multiplex PCR, while the TCRdb copy is restricted to in-frame clones and leaves out a portion. This sample has fewer than 30,000 clones, with 89% found just once. Sequenced: CD4+ T cells from blood. Receptor source: a human donor with classical Hodgkin lymphoma.

The chain recombines TRBV6-6 with TRBJ2-3; D is perhaps TRBD1 (6 bases). Germline CDR1 is MNHNY and CDR2 is SVGAGI (reference sequence). V was clipped by 4 bases and J by 12 bases, with 14 bases between them. CDR3 size: 12 residues. The chain's CDR3 is CASSFPQGNQYF. CDR3 DNA sequence: TGTGCCAGCAGTTTCCCACAGGGCAACCAGTATTTT.

This clone has just one count. The chain combines TRBV5-1 with TRBJ2-1; 8 bases align to TRBD1. V was clipped by 4 bases and J by 8 bases; unmatched bases: 8. The CDR3 totals 14 residues. CDR1 is SGHRS, CDR2 YFSETQ, per germline. The CDR3 nucleotides are TGCGCCAGCAGCATGAGGACAGGGACGGATGAGCAGTTCTTC. Translated: CASSMRTGTDEQFF.

The chain combines TRBV21-1 with TRBJ2-7; the table's TRBD2 call for D was not verified on the DNA. TRBV21-1 corresponds to a pseudogene. This CDR3 spans 20 amino acids. The CDR3 is CASIQQDRGRLAGARDEQYF. CDR3 sequence (DNA): TGTGCCAGCATCCAACAGGACAGGGGGCGACTAGCGGGGGCGCGGGACGAGCAGTACTTC.

J is TRBJ2-5 and V is TRBV7-2, with TRBD2 matching 8 bases. The CDR3 consists of 14 residues. Germline V lookup: CDR1 SGHTA, CDR2 FQGNSA. V gave up 7 bases and J gave up 0 bases; unmatched junction bases: 4. In nucleotides, the CDR3 is TGTGCCAGCAAAGTAGCGGGAAACCAAGAGACCCAGTACTTC. This gives the protein CASKVAGNQETQYF.

This clone was observed a single time. The chain has TRBV27 and TRBJ2-5, with D maybe TRBD2 (6 bases). This CDR3 has 12 amino acids. The germline V gene encodes CDR1 MNHEY and CDR2 SMNVEV (reference sequence). Trimming stripped 5 bases from V and 5 bases from J, with 9 bases between. The CDR3: CASSSRGETQYF. In DNA form, the CDR3 reads TGTGCCAGCAGTAGCCGGGGGGAGACCCAGTACTTC.

The chain employs TRBV5-4 and TRBJ2-7, with unresolved D. Looked up from germline, CDR1 is SGHNT and CDR2 is YYREEE (reference sequence). CDR3 length equals 13 residues. V was pared by 1 base and J by 6 bases, with 11 bases between. The CDR3, as DNA: TGTGCCAGCAGCTTGACAGTCGCGGCCGAGCAGTACTTC. Encoded protein: CASSLTVAAEQYF.

V and J are TRBV7-2 and TRBJ2-3; TRBD2 might be the D (6 bases). This CDR3 spans 17 amino acids. With 5 bases removed from V and 4 bases from J, the gap between germline ends came to 22 bases. Per germline, CDR1 SGHTA and CDR2 FQGNSA. The CDR3, as DNA: TGTGCCAGCAGCAGCGCCTTGCGGGGTCCCCCCCCAGATACGCAGTATTTT. It translates to CASSSALRGPPPDTQYF.

The rearrangement uses TRBV11-1 and TRBJ1-2, with D tentatively TRBD1 (5 bases). CDR1 and CDR2 from the germline V gene are SGHAT and FQDESV (reference sequence). Trimming took 2 bases from V and 3 from J, leaving 19 bases between them. The CDR3 covers 17 residues. The CDR3 nucleotides read TGTGCCAGCAGCTTACGCGGAACAGGTCCCGGGGACTATGGCTACACCTTC. It specifies CASSLRGTGPGDYGYTF.

The V gene is TRBV7-7, the J gene TRBJ2-2; 7 bases fit TRBD1. The trim removed 5 bases at V and 6 bases at J, leaving 3 bases unmatched. The CDR3 spans 13 residues. CDR1 is SSHAT, CDR2 FNYEAQ, per germline (reference sequence). Here the CDR3 reads CASSPRGSGELFF. CDR3 nucleotide sequence: TGTGCCAGCAGCCCCAGGGGGTCCGGGGAGCTGTTTTTT.

The rearrangement joins TRBV5-1 to TRBJ1-2; TRBD1 aligns across 8 bases. V shed 3 bases, J shed 2 bases, and the junction held 3 bases outside the gene matches. CDR1 is SGHRS and CDR2 is YFSETQ in the germline V gene. The CDR3 covers 14 residues. In nucleotides, the CDR3 is TGCGCCAGCAGCTACACAGGGGGGAACTATGGCTACACCTTC. This codes for CASSYTGGNYGYTF.

The J gene is TRBJ2-7, the V gene TRBV2, with 9 bases that match TRBD1. CDR3 length equals 15 residues. The V segment lost 6 bases and the J segment 0 bases; nucleotides outside the gene matches: 6. From germline, CDR1 is SNHLY and CDR2 FYNNEI. CDR3 protein: CASSVQGASSYEQYF. Written as DNA, the CDR3 is TGTGCCAGCAGCGTACAGGGGGCTAGCTCCTACGAGCAGTACTTC.

This chain joins TRBV16 and TRBJ1-3, with a possible D match to TRBD1 (5 bases). V was pared by 5 bases and J by 4 bases, with 12 bases between. CDR1 is KGHSY and CDR2 is FQNENV in the germline V gene. The CDR3 sequence is 14 residues long. CDR3 protein: CASSNRGPGNTIYF. The CDR3 DNA reads as TGTGCCAGCAGCAACCGGGGACCCGGAAACACCATATATTTT.

The genes are TRBV21-1 and TRBJ2-7; the table names TRBD2, a call not compared with the DNA. TRBV21-1 is a pseudogene segment. There are 16 residues in the CDR3. The CDR3 DNA follows: TGTGCCAGCAGCTTACGGACTAGCGGCTACTCCTACGAGCAGTACTTC. This encodes CASSLRTSGYSYEQYF.

The rearrangement joins TRBV28 to TRBJ2-6; D perhaps matches TRBD1 (6 bases). Deletions cut 5 bases from V and 4 bases from J, with 12 bases between. CDR1 and CDR2 (germline): MDHEN, SYDVKM. The CDR3 length is 15 residues. CDR3 sequence: CASSPTGSGANVLTF. In DNA, the CDR3 is TGTGCCAGCAGTCCAACAGGGTCCGGGGCCAACGTCCTGACTTTC.

This sequence joins TRBV7-2 and TRBJ2-7; 7 bases fit TRBD1. Trimming cost V 4 bases and J 6 bases; bases outside gene matches: 6. The germline V gene has CDR1 SGHTA and CDR2 FQGNSA. The CDR3 loop spans 13 amino acids. The CDR3: CASSSEQGREQYF. CDR3 in DNA: TGTGCCAGCAGCTCGGAACAGGGGCGCGAGCAGTACTTC.

The CDR3 loop reads CASRRSGTSGSYEQYF. CDR3 nucleotides: TGTGCCAGCAGAAGATCCGGGACTAGCGGGAGCTACGAGCAGTACTTC. The chain is built from TRBV28 and TRBJ2-7; 14 positions agree with TRBD2. CDR1 is MDHEN and CDR2 is SYDVKM in the germline V gene. Trimming at V came to 6 bases and at J to 3 bases, leaving 7 bases not matched to a gene. The CDR3 has 16 residues.

V gene TRBV10-3 combines with J gene TRBJ2-3, with TRBD2 as a possible D gene (6 bases). The V and J ends lost 4 bases and 0 bases respectively, with 8 bases between them. The CDR3 spans 14 residues. From germline, CDR1 is ENHRY and CDR2 SYGVKD. The CDR3 DNA is TGTGCCATCAGTGTTCGGGGGAGCACAGATACGCAGTATTTT. Translated: CAISVRGSTDTQYF.

This clone has more than one count but fewer than ten. This chain joins TRBV30 and TRBJ1-2, with 7 bases that match TRBD1. CDR3 length equals 11 residues. Germline V gene data show CDR1 as GTSNPN and CDR2 as SVGIG (reference sequence). After removal of 3 bases from V and 8 bases from J, the junction contained 3 bases not matched to a gene. CDR3 residues: CAWSLQGGYTF. For the CDR3, the DNA is TGTGCCTGGAGCCTACAGGGGGGCTACACCTTC.

The rearrangement links TRBV30 to TRBJ1-2; 7 nucleotides match TRBD1. The CDR3 length is 13 residues. CDR1 is GTSNPN, CDR2 SVGIG, per germline (reference sequence). The trim removed 0 bases at V and 4 bases at J, leaving 2 bases unmatched. The chain's CDR3 is CAWSVTGAYGYTF. The CDR3 DNA reads as TGTGCCTGGAGTGTAACAGGGGCCTATGGCTACACCTTC.

The CDR3 nucleotides read TGTGCCAGCAGTTTGAACTCCGGTCCCTACGAGCAGTACTTC. Protein product: CASSLNSGPYEQYF. The V gene is TRBV11-2, the J gene TRBJ2-7; D remains unclear. Trimming took 6 bases from V and 2 from J, leaving 14 bases between them. The CDR3 is 14 amino acids. Germline V gene sequence: CDR1 SGHAT, CDR2 FQNNGV.